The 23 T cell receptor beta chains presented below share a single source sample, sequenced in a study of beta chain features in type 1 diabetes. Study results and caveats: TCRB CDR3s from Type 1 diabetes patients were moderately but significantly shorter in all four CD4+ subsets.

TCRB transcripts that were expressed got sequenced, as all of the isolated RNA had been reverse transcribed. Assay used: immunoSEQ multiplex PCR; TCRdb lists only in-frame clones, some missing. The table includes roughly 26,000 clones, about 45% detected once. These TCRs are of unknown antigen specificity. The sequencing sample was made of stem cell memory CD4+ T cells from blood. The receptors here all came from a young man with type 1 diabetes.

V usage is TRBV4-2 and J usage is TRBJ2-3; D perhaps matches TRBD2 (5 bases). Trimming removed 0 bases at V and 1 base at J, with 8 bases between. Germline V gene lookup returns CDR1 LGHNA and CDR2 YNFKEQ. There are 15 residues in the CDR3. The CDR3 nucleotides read TGTGCCAGCAGCCAAGATTTGCGGGGCACAGATACGCAGTATTTT. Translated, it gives CASSQDLRGTDTQYF.

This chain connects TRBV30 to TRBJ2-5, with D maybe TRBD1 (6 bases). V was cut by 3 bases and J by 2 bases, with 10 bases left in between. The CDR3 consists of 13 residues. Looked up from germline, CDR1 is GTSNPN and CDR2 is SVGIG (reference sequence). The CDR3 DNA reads TGTGCCTGGAGAAAGCAGGGGCAAGAGACCCAGTACTTC. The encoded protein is CAWRKQGQETQYF.

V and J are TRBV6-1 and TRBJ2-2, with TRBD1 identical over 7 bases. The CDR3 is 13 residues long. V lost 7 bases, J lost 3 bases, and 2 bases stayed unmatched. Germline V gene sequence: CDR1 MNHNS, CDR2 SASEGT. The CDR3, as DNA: TGTGCCAGCACTGACAGGGACACCGGGGAGCTGTTTTTT. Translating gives CASTDRDTGELFF.

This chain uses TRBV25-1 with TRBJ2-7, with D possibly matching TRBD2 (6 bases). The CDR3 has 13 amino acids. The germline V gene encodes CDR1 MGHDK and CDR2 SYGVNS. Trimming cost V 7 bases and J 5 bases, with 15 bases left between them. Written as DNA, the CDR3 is TGTGCCAGCACCACCGCGGGACTCCACGAGCAGTACTTC. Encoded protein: CASTTAGLHEQYF.

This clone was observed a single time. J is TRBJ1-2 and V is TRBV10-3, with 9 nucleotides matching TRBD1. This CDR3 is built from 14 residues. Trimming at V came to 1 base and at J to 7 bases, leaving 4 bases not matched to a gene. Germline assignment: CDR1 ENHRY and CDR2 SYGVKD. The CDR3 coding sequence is TGTGCCATCAGTGAGTGGGGACAGGGTGCTGGCTACACCTTC. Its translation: CAISEWGQGAGYTF.

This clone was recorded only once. The CDR3 is CASSPRGTNEKLFF. CDR3 nucleotides: TGTGCCAGCAGTCCCCGGGGGACTAATGAAAAACTGTTTTTT. The genes are TRBV27 and TRBJ1-4; TRBD1 might be the D (5 bases). Germline V gene data show CDR1 as MNHEY and CDR2 as SMNVEV (reference sequence). The CDR3 totals 14 residues. Between the trimmed V and J ends, which lost 5 bases and 2 bases, there was a span of 9 bases.

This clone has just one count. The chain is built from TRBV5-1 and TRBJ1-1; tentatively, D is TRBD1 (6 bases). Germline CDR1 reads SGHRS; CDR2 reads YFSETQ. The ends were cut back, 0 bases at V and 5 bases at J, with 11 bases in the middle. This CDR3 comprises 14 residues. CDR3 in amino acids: CASSLGGGVTEAFF. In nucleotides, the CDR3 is TGCGCCAGCAGCTTGGGAGGGGGGGTTACTGAAGCTTTCTTT.

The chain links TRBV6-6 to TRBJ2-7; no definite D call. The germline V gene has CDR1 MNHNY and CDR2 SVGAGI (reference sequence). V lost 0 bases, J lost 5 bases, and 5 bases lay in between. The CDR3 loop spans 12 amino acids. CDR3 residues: CASSYSSDEQYF. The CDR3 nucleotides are TGTGCCAGCAGTTACTCGAGTGACGAGCAGTACTTC.

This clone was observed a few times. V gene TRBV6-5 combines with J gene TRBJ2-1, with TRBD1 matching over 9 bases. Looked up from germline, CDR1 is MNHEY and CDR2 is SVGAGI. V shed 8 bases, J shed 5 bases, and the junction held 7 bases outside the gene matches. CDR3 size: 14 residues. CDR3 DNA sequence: TGTGCCAGCCTTTCCGGGACAGGGCACAATGAGCAGTTCTTC. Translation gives CASLSGTGHNEQFF.

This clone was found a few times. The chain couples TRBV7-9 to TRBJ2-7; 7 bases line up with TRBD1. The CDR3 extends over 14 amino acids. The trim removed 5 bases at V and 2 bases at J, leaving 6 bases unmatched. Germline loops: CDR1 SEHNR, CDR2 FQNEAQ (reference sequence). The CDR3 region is CASSPQTGTYEQYF. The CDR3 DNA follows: TGTGCCAGCAGCCCCCAGACAGGGACCTACGAGCAGTACTTC.

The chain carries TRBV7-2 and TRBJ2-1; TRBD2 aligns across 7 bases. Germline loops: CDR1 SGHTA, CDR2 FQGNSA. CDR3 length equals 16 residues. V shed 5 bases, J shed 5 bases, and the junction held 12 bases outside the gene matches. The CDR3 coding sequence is TGTGCCAGCAGCCTTCAATCTAGCGGCGGCGACAATGAGCAGTTCTTC. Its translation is CASSLQSSGGDNEQFF.

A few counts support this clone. The CDR3 is CASSVSGNDGANVLTF. The CDR3 DNA follows: TGTGCCAGCAGCGTATCAGGGAATGATGGGGCCAACGTCCTGACTTTC. The gene calls are TRBV9 and TRBJ2-6, with D perhaps TRBD1 (5 bases). This CDR3 region has 16 residues. Trimming removed 1 base at V and 3 bases at J, with 11 bases between. Germline-derived CDR1 and CDR2 are SGDLS and YYNGEE.

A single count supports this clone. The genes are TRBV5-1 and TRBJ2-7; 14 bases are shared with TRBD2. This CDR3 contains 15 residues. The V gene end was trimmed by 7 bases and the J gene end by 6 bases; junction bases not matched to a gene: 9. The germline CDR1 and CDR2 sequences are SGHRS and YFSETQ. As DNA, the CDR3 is TGCGCCAGCGGTATAACCGGGACTAGCGGGAGCGAGCAGTACTTC. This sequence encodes CASGITGTSGSEQYF.

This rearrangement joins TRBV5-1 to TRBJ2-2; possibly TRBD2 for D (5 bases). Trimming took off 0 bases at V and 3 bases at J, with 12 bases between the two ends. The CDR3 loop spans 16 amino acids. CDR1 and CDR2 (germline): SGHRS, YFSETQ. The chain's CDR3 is CASSLAVGGDTGELFF. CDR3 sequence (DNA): TGCGCCAGCAGCTTGGCGGTCGGAGGAGACACCGGGGAGCTGTTTTTT.

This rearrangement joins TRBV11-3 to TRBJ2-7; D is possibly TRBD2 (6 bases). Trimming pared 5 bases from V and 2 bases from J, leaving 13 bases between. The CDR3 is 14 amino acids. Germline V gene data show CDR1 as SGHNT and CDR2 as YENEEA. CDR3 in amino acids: CASSLGRGAYEQYF. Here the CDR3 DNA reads TGTGCCAGCAGCCTTGGGCGGGGTGCCTACGAGCAGTACTTC.

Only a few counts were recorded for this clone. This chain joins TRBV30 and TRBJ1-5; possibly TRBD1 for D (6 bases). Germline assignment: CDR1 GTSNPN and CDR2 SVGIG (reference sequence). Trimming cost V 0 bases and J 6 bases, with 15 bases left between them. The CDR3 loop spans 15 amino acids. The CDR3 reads CAWSVGAGVLQPQHF. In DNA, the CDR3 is TGTGCCTGGAGTGTAGGGGCAGGGGTTCTTCAGCCCCAGCATTTT. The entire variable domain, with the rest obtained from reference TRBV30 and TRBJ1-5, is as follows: SQTIHQWPATLVQPVGSPLSLECTVEGTSNPNLYWYRQAAGRGLQLLFYSVGIGQISSEVPQNLSASRPQDRQFILSSKKLLLSDSGFYLCAWSVGAGVLQPQHFGDGTRLSIL.

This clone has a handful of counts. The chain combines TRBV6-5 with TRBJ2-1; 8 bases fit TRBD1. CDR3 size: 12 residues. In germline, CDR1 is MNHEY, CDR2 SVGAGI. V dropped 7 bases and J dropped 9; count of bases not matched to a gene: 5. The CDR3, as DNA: TGTGCCAGCAAGACAGGGGAGGCTGAGCAGTTCTTC. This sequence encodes CASKTGEAEQFF.

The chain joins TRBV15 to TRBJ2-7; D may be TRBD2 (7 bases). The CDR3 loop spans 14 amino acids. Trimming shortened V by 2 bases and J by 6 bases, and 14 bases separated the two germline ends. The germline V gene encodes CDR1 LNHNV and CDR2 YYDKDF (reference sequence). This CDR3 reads CATSRSRGEGEQYF. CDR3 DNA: TGTGCCACCAGCAGAAGTAGGGGGGAGGGCGAGCAGTACTTC.

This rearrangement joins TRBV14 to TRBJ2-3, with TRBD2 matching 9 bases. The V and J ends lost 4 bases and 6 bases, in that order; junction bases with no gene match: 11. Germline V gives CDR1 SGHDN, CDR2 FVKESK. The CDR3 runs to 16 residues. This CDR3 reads CASSPGLAGARDTQYF. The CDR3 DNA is TGTGCCAGCAGCCCGGGACTAGCCGGGGCGCGGGATACGCAGTATTTT.

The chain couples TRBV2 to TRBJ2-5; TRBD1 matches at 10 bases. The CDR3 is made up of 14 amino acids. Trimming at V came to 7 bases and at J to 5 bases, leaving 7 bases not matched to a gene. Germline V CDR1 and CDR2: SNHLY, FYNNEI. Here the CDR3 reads CASTKGQGWETQYF. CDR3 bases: TGTGCCAGCACAAAGGGACAGGGGTGGGAGACCCAGTACTTC.

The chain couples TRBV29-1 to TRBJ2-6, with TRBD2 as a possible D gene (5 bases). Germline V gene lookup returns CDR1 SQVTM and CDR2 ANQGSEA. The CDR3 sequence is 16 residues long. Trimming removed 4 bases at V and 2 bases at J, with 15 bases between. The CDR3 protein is CSVVGGRRPGANVLTF. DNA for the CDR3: TGCAGCGTTGTAGGTGGCAGGAGGCCTGGGGCCAACGTCCTGACTTTC.

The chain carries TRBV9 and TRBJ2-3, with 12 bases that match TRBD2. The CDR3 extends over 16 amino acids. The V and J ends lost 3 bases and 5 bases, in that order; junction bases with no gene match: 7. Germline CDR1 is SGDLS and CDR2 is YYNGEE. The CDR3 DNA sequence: TGTGCCAGCAGCGATAGACTAGCGGGGGCGGGAGATACGCAGTATTTT. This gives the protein CASSDRLAGAGDTQYF.

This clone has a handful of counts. CDR3 nucleotides: TGTGCCAGCAAGTTTGGGCATCCGCCCCAGCATTTT. This sequence encodes CASKFGHPPQHF. The V gene is TRBV21-1, the J gene TRBJ1-5; the table's D call, TRBD1, has no DNA check behind it. TRBV21-1 is designated a pseudogene. This CDR3 is 12 amino acids long.